Listed below are T cell receptor beta chains from one sample, sequenced in a study of T cells in localized non-small cell lung cancer. The data were produced by immunoSEQ multiplex PCR, yet TCRdb's version contains in-frame clones alone and is incomplete. The sample carries about 41,000 clones, about nine tenths recorded once. The sequencing here drew on peripheral blood, taken before any cancer treatment. Receptors originate from a female donor at least 60 years old with stage I squamous cell lung carcinoma. The CDR3 runs from the conserved cysteine through the conserved F or W. Each record gives: clone size, J gene, V gene, D gene, CDR3 DNA, CDR3 protein. The D gene is left open where the match is weak. A row's size may be missing; if present it is once, few, many or a size class.

.,TRBJ2-7,TRBV20-1,.,TGCAGTGTTCTTAAGGTCGAGCAGTACTTC,CSVLKVEQYF
.,TRBJ2-1,TRBV5-1,.,TGCGCCAGCAGCTTGAAGGAGGTCTCCTACAATGAGCAGTTCTTC,CASSLKEVSYNEQFF
.,TRBJ1-4,TRBV9,.,TGTGCCAGCAGCGCAACGGGAGGTGAAAAACTGTTTTTT,CASSATGGEKLFF
.,TRBJ2-6,TRBV23-1,.,TGCGCCAGCAGTCATAGTGTTTCCAGGGCTGGGGCCAACGTCCTGACTTTC,CASSHSVSRAGANVLTF
.,TRBJ2-3,TRBV10-3,TRBD2,TGTGCCATCAGTGTAGCGGGATCCACAGATACGCAGTATTTT,CAISVAGSTDTQYF
once,TRBJ2-1,TRBV2,.,TGTGCCAGCAGTGAACTATTATACAATGAGCAGTTCTTC,CASSELLYNEQFF
once,TRBJ1-2,TRBV10-3,.,TGTGCCATCAGTGTTTTAGGGGACTATGGCTACACCTTC,CAISVLGDYGYTF
.,TRBJ1-2,TRBV5-1,.,TGTGCCAGCAGCCTGGGGGGGGCGTATGGCTACACCTTC,CASSLGGAYGYTF
once,TRBJ2-5,TRBV5-8,.,TGTGCCAGCAGCTTGGCAGACGTGAGGGAGACCCAGTACTTC,CASSLADVRETQYF
.,TRBJ1-4,TRBV7-4,TRBD1,TGTGCCAGCAGCTCAATACACACAGGGGGCAGTAGTAATGAAAAACTGTTTTTT,CASSSIHTGGSSNEKLFF
.,TRBJ2-7,TRBV7-6,.,TGTGCCAGCAGCTTAGGTTCGGAAGCCTACGAGCAGTACTTC,CASSLGSEAYEQYF
.,TRBJ1-4,TRBV29-1,TRBD1,TGCAGCGTCCGGGACAGGGGCGCACCTAATGAAAAACTGTTTTTT,CSVRDRGAPNEKLFF
.,TRBJ2-2,TRBV5-1,.,TGCGCCAGCAGCCCGTGGGGGGCTGGGACCGGGGAGCTGTTTTTT,CASSPWGAGTGELFF
.,TRBJ1-5,TRBV18,.,TGTGCCAGCTCACCATCGGGGAATCAGCCCCAGCATTTT,CASSPSGNQPQHF